This TCR beta chain was documented in a study of CD8+ T cells in alopecia areata. As for the study in general: Treated patients were dosed with oral tofacitinib, taking 5 to 10 mg twice daily. Severity was scored as percentage of affected scalp area in treated patients.

As for treatment: oral pan-JAK inhibitor, 5-10 mg twice daily. Lesional scalp punch biopsies and peripheral blood came from alopecia areata patients. Extraction of RNA preceded its reverse transcription into cDNA, which served as the sequencing template. Repertoires were generated with immunoSEQ multiplex PCR, while TCRdb's copy carries only in-frame clones and drops some. The data show about 190,000 clones, 55% to 70% seen once. This clone showed up just once. Antigen specificity is unknown. CDR3 length: 11 residues. The germline V and J ends were trimmed by 2 bases and 10 bases, with 9 bases remaining between them. CDR1 is GTSNPN and CDR2 is SVGIG in the germline V gene (reference sequence). Overall study results and limits: In scalp and blood during tofacitinib, many expanded lesional clones persisted.

Specimen: CD4+ T cells sorted from blood, collected at week 4, from a patient treated with tofacitinib. The sequence derives from a human donor with alopecia areata. The rearrangement joins TRBV30 to TRBJ2-1; D not certain. The CDR3 DNA sequence: TGTGCCTGGAGTCAAGCTTACGAGCAGTTCTTC. It specifies CAWSQAYEQFF. The full variable domain, in which reference TRBV30 and TRBJ2-1 provide the parts outside the CDR3, is SQTIHQWPATLVQPVGSPLSLECTVEGTSNPNLYWYRQAAGRGLQLLFYSVGIGQISSEVPQNLSASRPQDRQFILSSKKLLLSDSGFYLCAWSQAYEQFFGPGTRLTVL.